This TCR beta chain is drawn from a study of OX40 agonist ivuxolimab in advanced cancers. About the research overall: Participants averaged approximately 60 years of age (range roughly 23 to 80) and were under 90% male. Two cutaneous melanoma patients and one hepatocellular carcinoma patient, three in all, had partial responses.

Samples of blood were obtained at baseline, on cycle 4 day 1, and on cycle 7 day 1. CDR1 is SGHAT and CDR2 is FQNNGV in the germline V gene. Trimming took 5 bases from V and 6 from J; bases not matched to a gene: 5. The CDR3 is 15 residues long. Some clones are missing from TCRdb's copy, which holds only in-frame ones; the method was immunoSEQ multiplex PCR. The sample lists more than 65,000 clones; approximately 89% were seen once. The specimen comprised CD4+ or CD8+ T cells sorted from blood, sampled in a trial of the OX40 agonist ivuxolimab. This chain uses TRBV11-2 with TRBJ1-5, with 12 bases fitting TRBD1. This TCR was recovered from an adult with an advanced solid tumor such as melanoma, head and neck, liver or kidney cancer. The CDR3 DNA reads as TGTGCCAGCAGCCGAGGGACAGGGGGCGGTCAGCCCCAGCATTTT. This translates into CASSRGTGGGQPQHF.